The clone carrying this TCR beta chain showed up just a few times. The CDR3 loop spans 15 amino acids. Germline V gene lookup returns CDR1 KGHSY and CDR2 FQNENV. Trimming removed 4 bases from V and 5 bases from J; junction bases left unmatched: 6. A sample-barcoded 5' primer and a J-beta primer mix were used in a second PCR of about 7 to 12 cycles. A tag from a template-switch adaptor with 12 random nucleotides marked each cDNA molecule. From the 5' RACE reads, TCRdb called clonotypes with MiXCR, one entry per CDR3 protein. The table records around 820,000 distinct CDR3 sequences, 25% of them present only once. These data are taken from a study of blood T cells in healthy people across ages. This sample also belongs to another study, concerning T cells of mothers and their children.

The TCR sequence derives from a boy between 10 and 17 years old in good health. This chain links TRBV16 with TRBJ2-7, with 12 positions matching TRBD1. Material for sequencing was blood. The CDR3: CASSRPGQGAHEQYF. The DNA of the CDR3 is TGTGCCAGCAGCCGCCCGGGACAGGGGGCCCACGAGCAGTACTTC.